The TCR beta chain described here comes from a study of blood T cell repertoires in COVID-19. CDR3 length: 16 amino acids. V was clipped by 1 base and J by 6 bases; unmatched bases: 7. Germline lookup yields CDR1 SGHTA and CDR2 FQGNSA. Per the original methods: Counts of nucleated cells, estimated from reference gene primer amplification, were obtained. Clones were read by immunoSEQ multiplex PCR, and TCRdb kept only the in-frame ones, dropping some. V and J calls and clone size are as listed in that table; D and trimming were resolved from the DNA. The sample yields some 520,000 clones, approximately 89% seen once. One Seattle source followed patients from active infection through their disease course.

Sequencing input: peripheral blood. The chain joins TRBV7-2 to TRBJ2-3; 10 bases match TRBD2. The sequence was obtained from a man between 18 and 29 years old with COVID-19, enrolled during active disease. CDR3 loop: CASSLGRGSGGDTQYF. The DNA of the CDR3 is TGTGCCAGCAGCTTAGGTCGGGGTAGCGGGGGGGATACGCAGTATTTT.